The 32 T cell receptor beta chains reported below all come from one sample, sequenced in a study of cytomegalovirus exposure and HLA in healthy donors. The PCR used 60 Vbeta and 13 Jbeta primers. The table came from immunoSEQ multiplex PCR; TCRdb's copy has only in-frame clones and leaves some out. The sample has about 170,000 clones; under 80% are singletons. Source material: PBMCs. The receptors come from a female donor in good health and CMV-seronegative.

This clone has ten or more counts. Other DNA sequences in this specimen translate into the identical CDR3. This sequence joins TRBV5-1 and TRBJ2-7, with D possibly being TRBD2 (6 bases). This CDR3 contains 14 residues. Trimming stripped 0 bases from V and 3 bases from J, with 10 bases between. Germline-derived CDR1 and CDR2 are SGHRS and YFSETQ. CDR3 sequence: CASSLVGGRYEQYF. DNA of the CDR3: TGCGCCAGCAGCTTGGTGGGAGGCCGCTACGAGCAGTACTTC.

This rearrangement joins TRBV28 to TRBJ1-6, with D possibly being TRBD1 (6 bases). The germline V gene has CDR1 MDHEN and CDR2 SYDVKM. The CDR3 is 19 amino acids. V dropped 2 bases and J dropped 8 bases, with 25 bases sitting between them. DNA of the CDR3: TGTGCCAGCAGTTTACTCGCCCTAGGGCAAGGGGGGAGGGATTCACCCCTCCACTTT. Its translation: CASSLLALGQGGRDSPLHF.

The V and J genes are TRBV19 and TRBJ2-7, with D unresolved. This CDR3 is built from 13 residues. Looked up from germline, CDR1 is LNHDA and CDR2 is SQIVND (reference sequence). V shed 0 bases and J shed 3 bases, with 6 bases lying between them. The chain's CDR3 is CASSIDRLYEQYF. The CDR3, as DNA: TGTGCCAGTAGTATAGACAGGCTCTACGAGCAGTACTTC.

This chain joins TRBV27 and TRBJ2-5; TRBD2 is a possible D gene (6 bases). The CDR3 has 14 amino acids. Trimming removed 6 bases from V and 5 bases from J, with 16 bases in between. The germline V gene encodes CDR1 MNHEY and CDR2 SMNVEV (reference sequence). The CDR3 nucleotides are TGTGCCAGCAGCCCTCGGCGGGGTTACGAGACCCAGTACTTC. This gives the protein CASSPRRGYETQYF.

There are a few counts of this clone. This rearrangement joins TRBV10-3 to TRBJ1-1; tentative D call: TRBD1 (5 bases). From germline, CDR1 is ENHRY and CDR2 SYGVKD. Trimming left V 5 bases short and J 4 bases short, with 11 bases between. This CDR3 contains 13 residues. This CDR3 is CAISRLGATEAFF. Written as DNA, the CDR3 is TGTGCCATCAGTAGGCTTGGGGCCACTGAAGCTTTCTTT.

This chain connects TRBV6-5 to TRBJ2-7, with 9 bases identical to TRBD2. This CDR3 has 15 residues. The J segment lost 2 bases and the V segment lost 6 bases, leaving 8 bases of the junction unmatched. Germline CDR1 MNHEY, CDR2 SVGAGI. DNA of the CDR3: TGTGCCAGCAGCTGGGCGCGGGAGGGCCCCTACGAGCAGTACTTC. It specifies CASSWAREGPYEQYF.

This rearrangement joins TRBV27 to TRBJ2-7; the D gene is possibly TRBD1 (7 bases). Germline V lookup: CDR1 MNHEY, CDR2 SMNVEV (reference sequence). V shed 5 bases and J shed 6 bases, with 17 bases lying between them. The CDR3 loop spans 14 amino acids. CDR3 amino acids: CASSNSGGGLEQYF. CDR3 nucleotides: TGTGCCAGCAGTAATAGCGGAGGGGGCCTCGAGCAGTACTTC.

The V and J genes are TRBV7-2 and TRBJ1-1, with D tentatively TRBD1 (5 bases). CDR1 and CDR2 from the germline V gene are SGHTA and FQGNSA. This CDR3 is built from 14 residues. The V gene lost 3 bases and the J gene lost 1 base, with 9 bases spanning the gap. CDR3 DNA sequence: TGTGCCAGCAGCTTGGGGCACTCGAACACTGAAGCTTTCTTT. Encoded protein: CASSLGHSNTEAFF.

The chain couples TRBV6-1 to TRBJ2-7; no clear D gene. CDR1 and CDR2 from the germline V gene are MNHNS and SASEGT. V lost 4 bases and J lost 1, with 8 bases in between. The CDR3 runs 13 residues. CDR3 sequence: CASSGGLSYEQYF. In DNA form, the CDR3 reads TGTGCCAGCAGTGGAGGCCTTTCCTACGAGCAGTACTTC.

The rearrangement joins TRBV15 to TRBJ1-3; D might be TRBD1 (6 bases). The CDR3 runs 15 residues. With 0 bases removed from V and 4 bases from J, the gap between germline ends came to 10 bases. Germline values: CDR1 LNHNV, CDR2 YYDKDF (reference sequence). CDR3: CATSRDQGSGNTIYF. Written as DNA, the CDR3 is TGTGCCACCAGCAGAGATCAGGGGTCCGGAAACACCATATATTTT.

The chain carries TRBV7-9 and TRBJ2-4; 12 positions agree with TRBD1. There are 16 residues in the CDR3. The V gene's germline CDR1 is SEHNR and CDR2 FQNEAQ (reference sequence). With V trimmed by 1 base and J by 4 bases, 2 bases remained unmatched. The CDR3 sequence: CASSLGDRGQKNIQYF. Written as DNA, the CDR3 is TGTGCCAGCAGCTTAGGGGACAGGGGGCAAAAAAACATTCAGTACTTC.

V gene TRBV19 combines with J gene TRBJ2-5; D might be TRBD2 (5 bases). CDR1 LNHDA and CDR2 SQIVND come from the germline V gene (reference sequence). CDR3 length: 15 amino acids. Trimming left V 8 bases short and J 2 bases short, with 18 bases between. The chain's CDR3 is CASGIWASNQETQYF. For the CDR3, the DNA is TGTGCCAGTGGAATCTGGGCTAGCAATCAAGAGACCCAGTACTTC.

This chain links TRBV9 with TRBJ2-7, with 10 bases that match TRBD2. V lost 0 bases to trimming and J lost 7 bases; unmatched junction nucleotides: 4. Germline-derived CDR1 and CDR2 are SGDLS and YYNGEE. The CDR3 runs 14 residues. This chain's CDR3 is CASSVGASGGEQYF. The CDR3 DNA is TGTGCCAGCAGCGTAGGAGCTAGCGGGGGAGAGCAGTACTTC. The full variable domain, with the rest looked up from reference TRBV9 and TRBJ2-7, is DSGVTQTPKHLITATGQRVTLRCSPRSGDLSVYWYQQSLDQGLQFLIQYYNGEERAKGNILERFSAQQFPDLHSELNLSSLELGDSALYFCASSVGASGGEQYFGPGTRLTVT.

The CDR3 sequence: CASSLEVDRLPNTEAFF. The CDR3 nucleotides read TGTGCCAGCAGCTTAGAGGTAGACAGGCTGCCGAACACTGAAGCTTTCTTT. This chain uses TRBV7-2 with TRBJ1-1, with a possible D match to TRBD1 (6 bases). The length of the CDR3 is 17 residues. Germline loops: CDR1 SGHTA, CDR2 FQGNSA. V was clipped by 1 base and J by 1 base, with 16 bases between them.

The CDR3 is CASSPPTSGASDTQYF. The CDR3 coding sequence is TGTGCCAGCAGTCCTCCGACTAGCGGGGCATCAGATACGCAGTATTTT. The genes are TRBV2 and TRBJ2-3; TRBD2 matches 11 bases. V lost 5 bases and J lost 4; bases outside the gene matches: 8. Germline V gene lookup returns CDR1 SNHLY and CDR2 FYNNEI. The CDR3 spans 16 residues.

This chain connects TRBV5-6 to TRBJ1-2; 8 nucleotides align to TRBD1. Trimming cost V 3 bases and J 11 bases; bases outside gene matches: 12. Germline CDR1 SGHDT, CDR2 YYEEEE. The CDR3 loop spans 14 amino acids. CDR3 in amino acids: CASSSILQGGEYTF. For the CDR3, the DNA is TGTGCCAGCAGCTCGATTCTACAGGGGGGAGAGTACACCTTC.

The count of this clone is one. The chain is built from TRBV28 and TRBJ1-5; D gene uncertain. Germline CDR1 and CDR2: MDHEN and SYDVKM. Trimming removed 3 bases at V and 4 bases at J, with 7 bases between. The CDR3 consists of 13 residues. CDR3 residues: CASSFTENQPQHF. CDR3 in DNA: TGTGCCAGCAGTTTCACAGAGAATCAGCCCCAGCATTTT.

The chain couples TRBV7-9 to TRBJ2-7; TRBD1 agrees at 8 bases. The trim removed 8 bases at V and 4 bases at J, leaving 1 base unmatched. From germline, CDR1 is SEHNR and CDR2 FQNEAQ (reference sequence). CDR3 length: 11 amino acids. CDR3 protein: CASGTGYEQYF. The CDR3 DNA reads TGTGCCAGCGGGACAGGTTACGAGCAGTACTTC.

The chain has TRBV6-5 and TRBJ2-7; the match to TRBD1 covers 7 bases. This CDR3 contains 15 residues. Germline CDR1 reads MNHEY; CDR2 reads SVGAGI. V trimming: 2 bases; J trimming: 1 base; junction bases outside the gene matches: 5. The CDR3 is CASSYQSGQSYEQYF. Written as DNA, the CDR3 is TGTGCCAGCAGTTACCAATCGGGACAGTCCTACGAGCAGTACTTC.

J is TRBJ1-6 and V is TRBV11-1, with D possibly being TRBD1 (5 bases). The CDR3 extends over 14 amino acids. The germline V gene has CDR1 SGHAT and CDR2 FQDESV (reference sequence). Trimming removed 1 base at V and 10 bases at J, with 11 bases between. In DNA, the CDR3 is TGTGCCAGCAGCTTAGGCTGGGGGGACTCACCCCTCCACTTT. Amino acid sequence: CASSLGWGDSPLHF.

J is TRBJ2-3 and V is TRBV5-4; 7 bases map to TRBD1. Germline loops: CDR1 SGHNT, CDR2 YYREEE (reference sequence). V was clipped by 4 bases and J by 2 bases; unmatched bases: 7. The CDR3 is made up of 15 amino acids. CDR3 residues: CASSRRDSHTDTQYF. Here the CDR3 DNA reads TGTGCCAGCAGCCGCCGGGACAGTCACACAGATACGCAGTATTTT.

The V call is TRBV4-3, the J call TRBJ2-2; TRBD2 might be the D (5 bases). The CDR3 totals 14 residues. V shed 4 bases and J shed 5 bases, with 11 bases lying between them. Germline loops: CDR1 LGHNA, CDR2 YSLEER. The CDR3 region has the DNA TGCGCCAGCAGCCCCACGGGGTGGACCGGGGAGCTGTTTTTT. The encoded protein is CASSPTGWTGELFF.

This clone was observed a handful of times. Additional DNA sequences in this sample encode the identical CDR3. The V and J genes are TRBV7-9 and TRBJ1-1; 9 nucleotides match TRBD1. The CDR3 loop spans 14 amino acids. V shed 5 bases, J shed 2 bases, and the junction held 3 bases outside the gene matches. CDR1 is SEHNR, CDR2 FQNEAQ, per germline (reference sequence). DNA of the CDR3: TGTGCCAGCAGCGAGGACAGGGGAAACACTGAAGCTTTCTTT. Its translation: CASSEDRGNTEAFF.

The V gene is TRBV9, the J gene TRBJ1-2, with 12 bases aligning to TRBD1. The CDR3 spans 15 residues. Germline CDR1 and CDR2: SGDLS and YYNGEE. V gave up 7 bases and J gave up 7 bases; unmatched junction bases: 11. CDR3 in DNA: TGTGCCAGCCGGGGGACAGGGGGCAATGAAGGTGGCTACACCTTC. The encoded protein is CASRGTGGNEGGYTF. Full variable domain (missing parts from reference TRBV9 and TRBJ1-2): DSGVTQTPKHLITATGQRVTLRCSPRSGDLSVYWYQQSLDQGLQFLIQYYNGEERAKGNILERFSAQQFPDLHSELNLSSLELGDSALYFCASRGTGGNEGGYTFGSGTRLTVV.

The chain uses TRBV25-1 and TRBJ2-3; D might be TRBD2 (6 bases). V dropped 1 base and J dropped 4 bases, with 12 bases sitting between them. The CDR3 has 15 residues. From germline, CDR1 is MGHDK and CDR2 SYGVNS. The CDR3 DNA reads TGTGCCAGCAGTGAATCTCGGGGGAGAGCAGATACGCAGTATTTT. This sequence encodes CASSESRGRADTQYF.

The chain combines TRBV7-3 with TRBJ2-1; 12 nucleotides align to TRBD2. The V and J ends lost 5 bases and 0 bases, in that order; junction bases with no gene match: 5. The CDR3 spans 17 residues. Looked up from germline, CDR1 is SGHTA and CDR2 is FQGTGA. CDR3 in amino acids: CASSTGTSGFSYNEQFF. CDR3 DNA: TGTGCCAGCAGCACCGGGACTAGCGGGTTCTCCTACAATGAGCAGTTCTTC.

This chain links TRBV9 with TRBJ2-1; the match to TRBD2 covers 10 bases. V was pared by 3 bases and J by 0 bases, with 15 bases of the junction left unmatched. Germline V gives CDR1 SGDLS, CDR2 YYNGEE. The CDR3 is 20 amino acids. The CDR3 sequence: CASSGSVTSGYYSSYNEQFF. DNA of the CDR3: TGTGCCAGCAGCGGTTCGGTGACTAGCGGGTACTACAGCTCCTACAATGAGCAGTTCTTC.

The genes are TRBV27 and TRBJ2-7; TRBD1 matches 7 bases. The length of the CDR3 is 15 residues. Trimming removed 7 bases from V and 1 base from J; junction bases left unmatched: 10. Germline-derived CDR1 and CDR2 are MNHEY and SMNVEV (reference sequence). Written as DNA, the CDR3 is TGTGCCAGCACCCCCAGGGACAGTGCGTCCTACGAGCAGTACTTC. This translates into CASTPRDSASYEQYF.

The chain recombines TRBV4-1 with TRBJ1-4; D remains unclear. Germline assignment: CDR1 MGHRA and CDR2 YSYEKL. V dropped 3 bases and J dropped 4 bases, with 15 bases sitting between them. The CDR3 is made up of 16 amino acids. In DNA, the CDR3 is TGCGCCAGCAGCCAGGGTTTAAAGCAGGTTAATGAAAAACTGTTTTTT. It translates to CASSQGLKQVNEKLFF.

This rearrangement joins TRBV5-1 to TRBJ2-1; D uncertain. This CDR3 is 14 amino acids long. In germline, CDR1 is SGHRS, CDR2 YFSETQ. V was shortened by 5 bases and J by 2 bases, with 11 bases between the two germline ends. The CDR3 reads CASREESAYNEQFF. The CDR3 DNA sequence: TGCGCCAGCAGAGAAGAAAGCGCCTACAATGAGCAGTTCTTC.

This clone was observed once. The rearrangement joins TRBV15 to TRBJ1-1; D is uncertain. The V gene lost 5 bases and the J gene lost 2 bases, with 12 bases spanning the gap. This CDR3 contains 14 residues. CDR1 and CDR2 (germline): LNHNV, YYDKDF (reference sequence). CDR3 in DNA: TGTGCCACCAGCCTTTTTGGAGGAAACACTGAAGCTTTCTTT. This encodes CATSLFGGNTEAFF.

The chain links TRBV28 to TRBJ2-5, with TRBD1 matching over 9 bases. Germline V gene lookup returns CDR1 MDHEN and CDR2 SYDVKM. The CDR3 is 14 amino acids. After removal of 3 bases from V and 3 bases from J, the junction contained 2 bases not matched to a gene. CDR3 residues: CASSFRDREETQYF. CDR3 DNA sequence: TGTGCCAGCAGTTTCCGGGACAGGGAAGAGACCCAGTACTTC. The full variable domain, rest sourced from reference TRBV28 and TRBJ2-5, is DVKVTQSSRYLVKRTGEKVFLECVQDMDHENMFWYRQDPGLGLRLIYFSYDVKMKEKGDIPEGYSVSREKKERFSLILESASTNQTSMYLCASSFRDREETQYFGPGTRLLVL.